Listed below are T cell receptor beta chains from one sample, sequenced in a study of neoadjuvant anti-PD-1 for oral cavity cancer. Produced via immunoSEQ multiplex PCR; TCRdb's table is partial and in-frame only. The table records over 30,000 clones, 85% to 90% of them present only once. The source material was PBMCs, sampled before nivolumab (anti-PD-1) treatment. The receptor source for this set is a person between 40 and 80 years old with oral cavity squamous cell carcinoma. Each CDR3 is given with its conserved first and last residue.

j_call v_call cdr3_aa
TRBJ2-7 TRBV5-1 CASSLAARDGGINEQYF
TRBJ2-3 TRBV9 CASSVKAYTDTQYF
TRBJ2-3 TRBV19 CASKGSGGTTDTQYF
TRBJ1-2 TRBV4-3 CASSQVARNNYGYTF
TRBJ2-7 TRBV2 CASSEGLLGTVRYEQYF
TRBJ1-2 TRBV19 CASSPLQGVTSNYGYTF
TRBJ1-1 TRBV4-3 CASSPSTGVNTEAFF
TRBJ2-7 TRBV11-2 CASSLRWRGDEQYF
TRBJ2-6 TRBV7-2 CASSLWTGGAHF
TRBJ2-3 TRBV1 CTSSQGSSGGEDTQYF
TRBJ2-3 TRBV19 CASSFVGQGADTQYF
TRBJ2-2 TRBV19 CASLGGRELFF
TRBJ1-5 TRBV7-8 CASSLEYRGTSQPQHF
TRBJ1-3 TRBV6-1 CASMSEFSGNTIYF
TRBJ1-6 TRBV4-3 CASSQDGRGRNSPLHF
TRBJ2-1 TRBV7-2 CASSLWGVPYNEQFF
TRBJ2-3 TRBV6-5 CASSRGGGITDTQYF
TRBJ1-2 TRBV29-1 CSTRAGVNYGYTF
TRBJ2-5 TRBV5-1 CASSSVGLKETQYF
TRBJ1-1 TRBV6-1 CASSENTRNTEAFF
TRBJ1-3 TRBV10-3 CAISEGETGNTIYF
TRBJ2-7 TRBV7-9 CASSLAGLNYEQYF
TRBJ2-2 TRBV7-2 CASRRDGGTGELFF
TRBJ1-5 TRBV7-6 CASSLRDPNQPQHF
TRBJ1-6 TRBV19 CASSYGIRGRDSPLHF
TRBJ2-1 TRBV7-2 CASRRNPGTGDNEQFF
TRBJ2-2 TRBV5-1 CASSGGLIAGELFF
TRBJ1-5 TRBV28 CASSSQGAWQPQHF
TRBJ1-5 TRBV5-6 CASSLAGRGPSQPQHF
TRBJ2-5 TRBV7-9 CASSLRSIGETQYF
TRBJ1-3 TRBV7-9 CASSLTGWENTIYF
TRBJ1-5 TRBV5-6 CASSPGQSNQPQHF